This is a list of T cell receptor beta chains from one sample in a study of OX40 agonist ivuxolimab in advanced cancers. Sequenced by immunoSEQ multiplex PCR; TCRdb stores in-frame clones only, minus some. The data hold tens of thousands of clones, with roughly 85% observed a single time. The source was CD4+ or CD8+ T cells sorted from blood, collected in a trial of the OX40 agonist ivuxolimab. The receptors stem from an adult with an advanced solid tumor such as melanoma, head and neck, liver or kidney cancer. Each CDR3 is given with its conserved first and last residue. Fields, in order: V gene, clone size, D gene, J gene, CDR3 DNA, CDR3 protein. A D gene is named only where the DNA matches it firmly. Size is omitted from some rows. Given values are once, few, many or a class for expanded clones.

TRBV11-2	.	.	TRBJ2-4	TGTGCCAGCAGCCAGGGGACAGCCAAAAACATTCAGTACTTC	CASSQGTAKNIQYF
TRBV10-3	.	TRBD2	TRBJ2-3	TGTGCCATCAGTGGGAGACTGGCGGGGGAGAGCACAGATACGCAGTATTTT	CAISGRLAGESTDTQYF
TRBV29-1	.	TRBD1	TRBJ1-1	TGCAGCGTTTCGCCGGGACAGTGGACTGAAGCTTTCTTT	CSVSPGQWTEAFF
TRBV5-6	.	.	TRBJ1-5	TGTGCCAGCAGCTTACAGGGATGGAGCAATCAGCCCCAGCATTTT	CASSLQGWSNQPQHF
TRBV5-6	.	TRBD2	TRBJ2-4	TGTGCCAGCAGCTTTAGGGGACTAGCGGGGGGACAAAACATTCAGTACTTC	CASSFRGLAGGQNIQYF
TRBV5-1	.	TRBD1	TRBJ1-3	TGCGCCAGCAGTCGGACAGGGTGGTCCCTCTCTGGAAACACCATATATTTT	CASSRTGWSLSGNTIYF
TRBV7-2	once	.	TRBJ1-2	TGTGCCAGCAGCTTTATGGCAGGAGGTGGCTACACCTTC	CASSFMAGGGYTF
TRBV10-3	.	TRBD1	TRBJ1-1	TGTGCCATCAGTGATACAGGGGGCTACACTGAAGCTTTCTTT	CAISDTGGYTEAFF
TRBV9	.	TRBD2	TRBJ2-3	TGTGCCAGCAGCGTAGCAGCGGGAGGGTGGGATACGCAGTATTTT	CASSVAAGGWDTQYF
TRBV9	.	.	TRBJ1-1	TGTGCCAGCACCCGGGTAAACCCGGACACTGAAGCTTTCTTT	CASTRVNPDTEAFF
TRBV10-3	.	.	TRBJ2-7	TGTGCCATCAGTGAGTCGTTGGTTGGACAGAACTCCTACGAGCAGTACTTC	CAISESLVGQNSYEQYF
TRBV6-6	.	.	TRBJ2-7	TGTGCCAGCAGTTACCAGGCCCCAGCCTACGAGCAGTACTTC	CASSYQAPAYEQYF
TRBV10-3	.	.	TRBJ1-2	TGTGCCATCAGTGAAGGACTTTTTTATGGCTACACCTTC	CAISEGLFYGYTF
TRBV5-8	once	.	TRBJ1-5	TGTGCCAGCAGCCACCGCGCTGGGAGGGGGGCGGATCAGCCCCAGCATTTT	CASSHRAGRGADQPQHF
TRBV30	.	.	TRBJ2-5	TGTGCCTGGAGCTTGGGGGAGACCCAGTACTTC	CAWSLGETQYF
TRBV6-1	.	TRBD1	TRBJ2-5	TGTGCCAGCACAGGGGGCTCTGAGACCCAGTACTTC	CASTGGSETQYF
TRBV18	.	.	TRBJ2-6	TGTGCCAGCTCAACCAGTACCAACTCTGGGGCCAACGTCCTGACTTTC	CASSTSTNSGANVLTF
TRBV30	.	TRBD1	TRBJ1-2	TGTGCCTGGGTAACCGGGACAGGGGTATTAGCTAACTATGGCTACACCTTC	CAWVTGTGVLANYGYTF
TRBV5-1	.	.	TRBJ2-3	TGCGCCAGCAGCACGGACTTTAGGGCAGGGACAGATACGCAGTATTTT	CASSTDFRAGTDTQYF
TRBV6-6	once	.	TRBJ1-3	TGTGCCAGCGGGGAGGAAGACAGGTTTCGAAACACCATATATTTT	CASGEEDRFRNTIYF
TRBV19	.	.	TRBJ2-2	TGTGCCAGTAGTATCTATTCGATGGGGGTTCTCTACGCCGGGGAGCTGTTTTTT	CASSIYSMGVLYAGELFF
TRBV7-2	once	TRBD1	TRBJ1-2	TGTGCCAGCAGCTTTTCAGGGGGCTATGGCTACACCTTC	CASSFSGGYGYTF
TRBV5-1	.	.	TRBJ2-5	TGCGCCAGCAGCGTCTCCCAAGAGACCCAGTACTTC	CASSVSQETQYF
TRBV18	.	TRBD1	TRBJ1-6	TGTGCCAGCTCAGTTGGACAGGGTTTTTCACCCCTCCACTTT	CASSVGQGFSPLHF
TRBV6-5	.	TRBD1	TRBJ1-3	TGTGCCAGCAGTTCACTGACAGGGCCCTCTGGAAACACCATATATTTT	CASSSLTGPSGNTIYF